Following are 30 T cell receptor beta chains from one sample sequenced in a study of blood T cell repertoires in COVID-19. Assay used: immunoSEQ multiplex PCR; TCRdb lists only in-frame clones, some missing. The sample has 130,000 to 150,000 clones, 80% to 90% seen once. The sample comprised peripheral blood. Every receptor here comes from a human donor in a cohort sampled during active COVID-19.

Here the CDR3 reads CASRQDTNSPLHF. CDR3 DNA sequence: TGCGCCAGCAGACAGGACACTAATTCACCCCTCCACTTT. The chain combines TRBV5-1 with TRBJ1-6; tentatively, D is TRBD1 (5 bases). CDR3 length equals 13 residues. The germline V gene encodes CDR1 SGHRS and CDR2 YFSETQ. The V end lost 5 bases, the J end lost 6 bases, and 9 bases lay between the germline ends.

This chain uses TRBV28 with TRBJ1-5; 7 bases line up with TRBD1. The CDR3 has 17 residues. V lost 5 bases to trimming and J lost 2 bases; unmatched junction nucleotides: 12. From germline, CDR1 is MDHEN and CDR2 SYDVKM. The CDR3 nucleotides read TGTGCCAGCAGTGTCGATCCCCGGCAGGGGGGCAATCAGCCCCAGCATTTT. Amino acids: CASSVDPRQGGNQPQHF.

This clone was found a few times. This rearrangement joins TRBV9 to TRBJ2-3, with 7 bases aligning to TRBD2. CDR1 and CDR2 (germline): SGDLS, YYNGEE. The J segment lost 2 bases and the V segment lost 0 bases, leaving 3 bases of the junction unmatched. This CDR3 is 15 amino acids long. The CDR3 here is CASSVAERDTDTQYF. The CDR3 DNA follows: TGTGCCAGCAGCGTAGCTGAGCGGGACACAGATACGCAGTATTTT.

The chain joins TRBV7-3 to TRBJ2-1; 12 nucleotides match TRBD1. Trimming took 5 bases from V and 15 from J; bases not matched to a gene: 11. Germline-derived CDR1 and CDR2 are SGHTA and FQGTGA. The CDR3 has 14 residues. CDR3 bases: TGTGCCAGCAGCCCAGGGACAGGGGGCTACTCGTGGTTCTTC. This gives the protein CASSPGTGGYSWFF.

The chain uses TRBV28 and TRBJ1-2, with D possibly TRBD1 on 6 matching bases. The V end lost 6 bases, the J end lost 8 bases, and 16 bases lay between the germline ends. The germline V gene encodes CDR1 MDHEN and CDR2 SYDVKM. This CDR3 is 13 amino acids long. The DNA of the CDR3 is TGTGCCAGCAGGATCATGACAGGCTGGGGCTACACCTTC. Its protein is CASRIMTGWGYTF.

The chain has TRBV9 and TRBJ1-4, with a possible D match to TRBD1 (6 bases). The length of the CDR3 is 15 residues. The V end was cut by 2 bases, the J end by 0 bases, with 8 bases between. Germline-derived CDR1 and CDR2 are SGDLS and YYNGEE. CDR3 bases: TGTGCCAGCAGCGTGCAGGGGTCAACTAATGAAAAACTGTTTTTT. It is translated as CASSVQGSTNEKLFF.

The chain carries TRBV7-2 and TRBJ2-7; D not resolved. Germline lookup yields CDR1 SGHTA and CDR2 FQGNSA. The CDR3 spans 16 residues. The V end lost 2 bases, the J end lost 4 bases, and 18 bases lay between the germline ends. CDR3 region: CASSLKVSGPGYEQYF. DNA for the CDR3: TGTGCCAGCAGCTTAAAGGTGTCAGGCCCTGGGTACGAGCAGTACTTC.

The chain employs TRBV6-5 and TRBJ1-2; D is uncertain. The CDR3 has 14 residues. V lost 2 bases, J lost 2 bases, and 9 bases lay in between. CDR1 and CDR2 from the germline V gene are MNHEY and SVGAGI. The CDR3 DNA is TGTGCCAGCAGTTACAAGGAGATCAACTATGGCTACACCTTC. This codes for CASSYKEINYGYTF.

J is TRBJ2-3 and V is TRBV7-3; 14 bases fit TRBD2. V was pared by 5 bases and J by 4 bases, with 2 bases of the junction left unmatched. CDR1 and CDR2 (germline): SGHTA, FQGTGA. This CDR3 is built from 15 residues. The CDR3 sequence: CASSKTSGGADTQYF. The CDR3 DNA follows: TGTGCCAGCAGCAAGACTAGCGGGGGGGCAGATACGCAGTATTTT.

This sequence joins TRBV10-2 and TRBJ1-3; TRBD1 matches 11 bases. The CDR3 totals 15 residues. J gave up 0 bases and V 8 bases, and 3 bases lay outside the gene matches. Germline lookup yields CDR1 WSHSY and CDR2 SAAADI. The chain's CDR3 is CASGGQGGSGNTIYF. CDR3 coding DNA: TGCGCCAGCGGGGGACAGGGGGGCTCTGGAAACACCATATATTTT.

This sequence joins TRBV7-8 and TRBJ2-3, with D unresolved. V was trimmed by 4 bases and J by 3 bases, leaving 14 bases between them. Germline CDR1 is SGHVS and CDR2 is FQNEAQ. CDR3 length equals 15 residues. As DNA, the CDR3 is TGTGCCAGCAGCTCACCGGCTGCTAGTACAGATACGCAGTATTTT. Its translation: CASSSPAASTDTQYF.

The rearrangement joins TRBV18 to TRBJ1-1; possible D gene TRBD1, 6 bases. The CDR3 runs to 13 residues. Germline CDR1 and CDR2: KGHSH and LQKENI. The germline V and J ends were trimmed by 8 bases and 0 bases, with 10 bases remaining between them. The CDR3 DNA follows: TGTGCCAGCATGGGACAATTGAACACTGAAGCTTTCTTT. Translated, it gives CASMGQLNTEAFF.

CDR3 in DNA: TGTGCCAGCAGCCCCGCAGCGGGGTCATCGGAGACCCAGTACTTC. This gives the protein CASSPAAGSSETQYF. The chain couples TRBV9 to TRBJ2-5; 7 bases are shared with TRBD2. Trimming at V came to 4 bases and at J to 5 bases, leaving 11 bases not matched to a gene. The germline V gene has CDR1 SGDLS and CDR2 YYNGEE. This CDR3 is 15 amino acids long.

The DNA of the CDR3 is TGTGCCAGCAGTTTATCGACAGGGGCGTACACTGAAGCTTTCTTT. Its translation: CASSLSTGAYTEAFF. This chain joins TRBV27 and TRBJ1-1, with TRBD1 identical over 8 bases. V was pared by 0 bases and J by 3 bases, with 3 bases of the junction left unmatched. Germline loops: CDR1 MNHEY, CDR2 SMNVEV (reference sequence). The length of the CDR3 is 15 residues.

This chain joins TRBV18 and TRBJ1-1; tentatively, D is TRBD1 (5 bases). This CDR3 has 13 amino acids. The V end was cut by 4 bases, the J end by 1 base, with 7 bases between. The germline V gene has CDR1 KGHSH and CDR2 LQKENI. As DNA, the CDR3 is TGTGCCAGCTCACAAGGGGCGAACACTGAAGCTTTCTTT. It codes for CASSQGANTEAFF.

The chain couples TRBV7-2 to TRBJ1-1; TRBD1 matches 8 bases. Germline assignment: CDR1 SGHTA and CDR2 FQGNSA. Germline trimming cut 6 bases from V and 5 bases from J; bases unmatched to any gene: 5. The CDR3 loop spans 13 amino acids. CDR3 nucleotide sequence: TGTGCCAGCAGGTCGGACAGGGCGACTGAAGCTTTCTTT. It codes for CASRSDRATEAFF.

The rearrangement uses TRBV4-1 and TRBJ2-5, with TRBD2 matching 12 bases. The V gene's germline CDR1 is MGHRA and CDR2 YSYEKL. The J segment lost 5 bases and the V segment lost 4 bases, leaving 5 bases of the junction unmatched. The CDR3 runs to 15 residues. CDR3 bases: TGCGCCAGCAGCCCCCTAGCGGGGGGGCGGGAGACCCAGTACTTC. As protein: CASSPLAGGRETQYF.

V gene TRBV6-2 or TRBV6-3 combines with J gene TRBJ2-1; TRBD2 matches 10 bases. V shed 0 bases and J 4 bases; nucleotides not matched to a gene: 6. This CDR3 comprises 17 residues. Germline V gene sequence: CDR1 MNHEY, CDR2 SVGEGT. The CDR3 spells CASSYSPTSGVYNEQFF. In DNA, the CDR3 is TGTGCCAGCAGTTACTCCCCCACTAGCGGGGTGTACAATGAGCAGTTCTTC.

The genes are TRBV3-1 (or the pseudogene TRBV3-2) and TRBJ2-1; 11 nucleotides agree with TRBD2. The germline V gene encodes CDR1 LGHDT and CDR2 YNNKEL (reference sequence). V shed 4 bases, J shed 3 bases, and the junction held 5 bases outside the gene matches. The CDR3 covers 16 residues. The CDR3 coding sequence is TGTGCCAGCAGCCCCAGAGGACTAGCGGGCTACAATGAGCAGTTCTTC. Amino acid sequence: CASSPRGLAGYNEQFF.

The rearrangement joins TRBV7-9 to TRBJ1-1; 7 positions match TRBD1. Per germline, CDR1 SEHNR and CDR2 FQNEAQ (reference sequence). This CDR3 has 15 residues. V lost 5 bases to trimming and J lost 1 base; unmatched junction nucleotides: 7. The CDR3 is CASSPGQVSNTEAFF. CDR3 nucleotides: TGTGCCAGCAGCCCAGGACAGGTCTCGAACACTGAAGCTTTCTTT.

The V and J genes are TRBV4-1 and TRBJ1-3, with D hard to call. V dropped 6 bases and J dropped 4 bases, with 13 bases sitting between them. The CDR3 spans 14 residues. Looked up from germline, CDR1 is MGHRA and CDR2 is YSYEKL. This chain's CDR3 is CASSPASGGNTIYF. CDR3 DNA: TGCGCCAGCAGTCCGGCCTCCGGGGGAAACACCATATATTTT.

This clone showed up just a few times. CDR3 region: CASSHPREAFF. DNA for the CDR3: TGTGCCAGCAGCCACCCCAGGGAAGCTTTCTTT. The rearrangement joins TRBV5-8 to TRBJ1-1; no reliable D call. The V end was cut by 4 bases, the J end by 8 bases, with 9 bases between. This CDR3 is built from 11 residues. The germline V gene encodes CDR1 SGHTS and CDR2 YDEGEE.

The chain is built from TRBV14 and TRBJ1-6; possible D gene TRBD1, 5 bases. The CDR3 has 14 residues. Germline V lookup: CDR1 SGHDN, CDR2 FVKESK. V lost 4 bases, J lost 10 bases, and 14 bases lay in between. The CDR3 is CASSLQGRLSPLHF. DNA of the CDR3: TGTGCCAGCAGCCTTCAGGGTAGGCTCTCACCCCTCCACTTT.

V usage is TRBV12-3 or TRBV12-4 and J usage is TRBJ2-5; weak D call: TRBD2 (6 bases). The V end was cut by 6 bases, the J end by 4 bases, with 12 bases between. CDR3 length: 13 amino acids. CDR3 in amino acids: CASRGLARETQYF. CDR3 in DNA: TGTGCCAGCAGGGGTCTAGCGAGAGAGACCCAGTACTTC.

V and J are TRBV3-1 (or the pseudogene TRBV3-2) and TRBJ2-5, with 7 bases that match TRBD2. The V segment lost 4 bases and the J segment 5 bases; nucleotides outside the gene matches: 7. The germline CDR1 and CDR2 sequences are LGHDT and YNNKEL (reference sequence). The CDR3 loop spans 14 amino acids. The CDR3 sequence: CASSPVWRGETQYF. In DNA, the CDR3 is TGTGCCAGCAGCCCAGTCTGGCGGGGGGAGACCCAGTACTTC.

The chain uses TRBV15 and TRBJ2-5; 10 bases fit TRBD1. The CDR3 has 16 residues. Losses at the gene ends were 3 bases for V and 5 bases for J; bases not matched to a gene: 9. Germline lookup yields CDR1 LNHNV and CDR2 YYDKDF (reference sequence). DNA for the CDR3: TGTGCCACCAGCAGCCCGGGACAGGGGAATCGGGAGACCCAGTACTTC. Its protein is CATSSPGQGNRETQYF.

The chain is built from TRBV4-1 and TRBJ2-1, with a possible D match to TRBD2 (5 bases). Trimming took off 1 base at V and 12 bases at J, with 10 bases between the two ends. The CDR3 is 12 amino acids. Germline assignment: CDR1 MGHRA and CDR2 YSYEKL. The DNA of the CDR3 is TGCGCCAGCAGCCAAGCGGGGTTTACGCAGTTCTTC. Translation gives CASSQAGFTQFF.

This clone was counted between two and nine times. The chain links TRBV11-2 to TRBJ1-1, with TRBD1 matching 7 bases. This CDR3 is built from 14 residues. Trimming removed 4 bases from V and 10 bases from J; junction bases left unmatched: 12. The germline V gene encodes CDR1 SGHAT and CDR2 FQNNGV. The CDR3 sequence is CASSSPRQGGGAFF. CDR3 sequence (DNA): TGTGCCAGCAGCTCTCCTAGACAGGGTGGGGGAGCTTTCTTT.

The chain recombines TRBV19 with TRBJ1-2; D is ambiguous. CDR3 length: 13 amino acids. The V gene's germline CDR1 is LNHDA and CDR2 SQIVND (reference sequence). V lost 3 bases to trimming and J lost 2 bases, with 7 bases between them. Written as DNA, the CDR3 is TGTGCCAGTAGTATTGATGAGAACTATGGCTACACCTTC. Translation gives CASSIDENYGYTF.

The gene calls are TRBV10-3 and TRBJ2-7; TRBD1 matches 11 bases. The CDR3 length is 15 residues. CDR1 is ENHRY, CDR2 SYGVKD, per germline. The junction had 6 bases not matched to a gene; V was cut back by 4 bases and J by 4 bases. The CDR3 DNA reads as TGTGCCATCAGTGGCCCCGGACAGGGGGCGTACGAGCAGTACTTC. Protein product: CAISGPGQGAYEQYF.